The 10 T cell receptor beta chains below were found in one sample sequenced in a study of neoadjuvant anti-PD-1 for oral cavity cancer. Time point defined: after neoadjuvant nivolumab, at surgical resection. Sequencing used immunoSEQ multiplex PCR; TCRdb keeps in-frame clones, though not all of them. Of over 65,000 clones detected, 80% to 90% appear once; the ten largest clones hold roughly 3.4%. The source material was PBMCs, sampled after nivolumab (anti-PD-1) treatment. The receptors derive from a person aged 35-79 years with oral cavity squamous cell carcinoma.

The gene calls are TRBV4-2 and TRBJ2-2, with 8 bases that match TRBD2. The CDR3 spans 18 residues. The J segment lost 5 bases and the V segment lost 0 bases, leaving 11 bases of the junction unmatched. Germline V gene data show CDR1 as LGHNA and CDR2 as YNFKEQ. CDR3 loop: CASSQDPGGRAGTGELFF. CDR3 in DNA: TGTGCCAGCAGCCAAGATCCGGGGGGGAGGGCCGGAACCGGGGAGCTGTTTTTT.

The chain links TRBV19 to TRBJ1-1; D is unclear. V shed 6 bases and J shed 3 bases, with 11 bases lying between them. CDR1 is LNHDA and CDR2 is SQIVND in the germline V gene (reference sequence). This CDR3 is built from 13 residues. The CDR3, as DNA: TGTGCCAGTAGACCTCGGGGAGACACTGAAGCTTTCTTT. Encoded protein: CASRPRGDTEAFF.

The chain recombines TRBV27 with TRBJ1-5, with 9 bases lining up with TRBD1. The V and J ends lost 3 bases and 4 bases, in that order; junction bases with no gene match: 7. The CDR3 loop spans 16 amino acids. Germline CDR1 MNHEY, CDR2 SMNVEV (reference sequence). CDR3 region: CASSFTGQGYNQPQHF. DNA of the CDR3: TGTGCCAGCAGTTTTACGGGACAGGGATATAATCAGCCCCAGCATTTT.

V and J are TRBV6-5 and TRBJ2-1; 11 bases are a match to TRBD2. Trimming took 6 bases from V and 11 from J; bases not matched to a gene: 6. CDR1 is MNHEY and CDR2 is SVGAGI in the germline V gene. The CDR3 consists of 13 residues. Here the CDR3 DNA reads TGTGCCAGCAGCGGGACTAGCGGCTACCAGCAGTTCTTC. Translating it yields CASSGTSGYQQFF.

In this sample, this clone turned up once. The chain has TRBV29-1 and TRBJ2-7; 8 bases are a match to TRBD2. Germline CDR1 is SQVTM and CDR2 is ANQGSEA. The CDR3 runs to 14 residues. V was pared by 0 bases and J by 3 bases, with 4 bases of the junction left unmatched. The DNA of the CDR3 is TGCAGCGTTGAAGATCAAACTAGCGGCTACGAGCAGTACTTC. It codes for CSVEDQTSGYEQYF.

V gene TRBV5-6 combines with J gene TRBJ2-4; D may be TRBD1 or TRBD2 (5 bases each). V was shortened by 1 base and J by 3 bases, with 17 bases between the two germline ends. The V gene's germline CDR1 is SGHDT and CDR2 YYEEEE. This CDR3 is 17 amino acids long. CDR3 in amino acids: CASSLIPAVGVKNIQYF. The CDR3 DNA follows: TGTGCCAGCAGCTTGATTCCCGCAGTGGGGGTCAAAAACATTCAGTACTTC. The full variable domain, its missing parts supplied by reference TRBV5-6 and TRBJ2-4, is DAGVTQSPTHLIKTRGQQVTLRCSPKSGHDTVSWYQQALGQGPQFIFQYYEEEERQRGNFPDRFSGHQFPNYSSELNVNALLLGDSALYLCASSLIPAVGVKNIQYFGAGTRLSVL.

The rearrangement links TRBV6-5 to TRBJ1-5; TRBD1 matches 7 bases. Germline V CDR1 and CDR2: MNHEY, SVGAGI. Trimming took 2 bases from V and 6 from J; bases not matched to a gene: 1. This CDR3 is 13 amino acids long. CDR3 DNA: TGTGCCAGCAGTTACGCAGGGGGTCAGCCCCAGCATTTT. Translated: CASSYAGGQPQHF.

The chain joins TRBV2 to TRBJ1-4; TRBD1 might be the D (5 bases). Germline CDR1 SNHLY, CDR2 FYNNEI. The CDR3 loop spans 14 amino acids. V was trimmed by 2 bases and J by 8 bases, leaving 12 bases between them. CDR3 protein: CASSEQGDGEKLFF. For the CDR3, the DNA is TGTGCCAGCAGTGAACAAGGGGACGGGGAAAAACTGTTTTTT. Filled out from reference TRBV2 and TRBJ1-4, the complete variable domain reads EPEVTQTPSHQVTQMGQEVILRCVPISNHLYFYWYRQILGQKVEFLVSFYNNEISEKSEIFDDQFSVERPDGSNFTLKIRSTKLEDSAMYFCASSEQGDGEKLFFGSGTQLSVL.

This clone was observed a few times. The chain joins TRBV2 to TRBJ2-1, with 7 bases matching TRBD2. The CDR3 totals 18 residues. V was pared by 3 bases and J by 0 bases, with 11 bases of the junction left unmatched. Germline lookup yields CDR1 SNHLY and CDR2 FYNNEI. The CDR3 region is CASSEDRTGGNSYNEQFF. DNA of the CDR3: TGTGCCAGCAGTGAGGACCGAACGGGAGGAAACTCCTACAATGAGCAGTTCTTC. Filled out from reference TRBV2 and TRBJ2-1, the complete variable domain reads EPEVTQTPSHQVTQMGQEVILRCVPISNHLYFYWYRQILGQKVEFLVSFYNNEISEKSEIFDDQFSVERPDGSNFTLKIRSTKLEDSAMYFCASSEDRTGGNSYNEQFFGPGTRLTVL.

V is TRBV28 and J is TRBJ2-7; 7 bases align to TRBD1. This CDR3 has 14 amino acids. Trimming took 4 bases from V and 7 from J; bases not matched to a gene: 10. Germline-derived CDR1 and CDR2 are MDHEN and SYDVKM. CDR3 bases: TGTGCCAGCAGTTACGGGACAGCCATAAAGGAGCAGTACTTC. It is translated as CASSYGTAIKEQYF. Combining the CDR3 with reference TRBV28 and TRBJ2-7 gives the whole variable domain DVKVTQSSRYLVKRTGEKVFLECVQDMDHENMFWYRQDPGLGLRLIYFSYDVKMKEKGDIPEGYSVSREKKERFSLILESASTNQTSMYLCASSYGTAIKEQYFGPGTRLTVT.